This record covers a single TCR beta chain. The sample comes from a study of siplizumab effects on memory and regulatory T cells. V trimming: 0 bases; J trimming: 0 bases; junction bases outside the gene matches: 4. The CDR3 runs to 16 residues. In germline, CDR1 is SGHDT, CDR2 YYEEEE. Repertoires were generated with immunoSEQ multiplex PCR, while TCRdb's copy carries only in-frame clones and drops some. The table has 70,000 to 95,000 clones, 80% to 95% seen once. The TCR sequence derives from a human donor in good health. Sequencing was carried out using CD8+ T cells sorted from blood. The chain carries TRBV5-6 and TRBJ1-1; 8 nucleotides align to TRBD1. The CDR3 is CASSLAGQGLNTEAFF. In DNA, the CDR3 is TGTGCCAGCAGCTTGGCTGGACAGGGTTTGAACACTGAAGCTTTCTTT.